The 9 T cell receptor beta chains below come from one sample, sequenced in a study of T-cell reconstitution after alpha-beta-depleted transplantation in children. During its preparation, the TCRbeta library received unique molecular identifiers. TCRdb processed the PCR reads anew with MiXCR; each CDR3 protein has one entry. This sample has about 900,000 distinct CDR3 sequences; about 29% occur once, and the top ten carry under 30%. Material: PBMCs, mostly from graft donor cells, obtained 360 days after TCRalphabeta/CD19-depleted stem cell transplant. The receptor set was obtained from a boy under three years old who had a stem cell transplant for SCID, so the T cells may come from the graft donor.

The J gene is TRBJ1-2, the V gene TRBV20-1, with D perhaps matching TRBD1 (6 bases). Germline-derived CDR1 and CDR2 are DFQATT and SNEGSKA (reference sequence). The V gene lost 6 bases and the J gene lost 3 bases, with 11 bases spanning the gap. The CDR3 contains 12 residues. CDR3 coding DNA: TGCAGTGCCACCCCAGGGGACTATGGCTACACCTTC. Translating it yields CSATPGDYGYTF.

This clonotype was counted at least ten times. This chain connects TRBV6-5 to TRBJ2-1, with D perhaps being TRBD1 or TRBD2 (5 bases each). The CDR3 is made up of 11 amino acids. Germline assignment: CDR1 MNHEY and CDR2 SVGAGI. The V end lost 2 bases, the J end lost 12 bases, and 8 bases lay between the germline ends. For the CDR3, the DNA is TGTGCCAGCAGTTACGGGACCCGGCAGTTCTTC. It yields the protein CASSYGTRQFF.

This clonotype occurred a few times. The DNA for the CDR3 is TGTGCCAGCAGTTTAGGACTACTCCCCCGGGATACGCAGTATTTT. Its translation: CASSLGLLPRDTQYF. The chain joins TRBV12-3 or TRBV12-4 to TRBJ2-3; possibly TRBD2 for D (5 bases). The CDR3 is 15 residues long. V was pared by 1 base and J by 6 bases, with 14 bases between.

This clonotype was counted between two and nine times. J is TRBJ2-1 and V is TRBV27; D is ambiguous. The CDR3 loop spans 13 amino acids. The germline V and J ends were trimmed by 5 bases and 9 bases, with 14 bases remaining between them. In germline, CDR1 is MNHEY, CDR2 SMNVEV (reference sequence). Written as DNA, the CDR3 is TGTGCCAGCAGTCAGGCATCGGGTATTGAGCAGTTCTTC. Amino acids: CASSQASGIEQFF.

This clonotype has ten or more counts. The rearrangement uses TRBV5-1 and TRBJ2-3; possibly TRBD1 or TRBD2 for D (5 bases each). Germline CDR1 and CDR2: SGHRS and YFSETQ. Trimming pared 0 bases from V and 2 bases from J, leaving 7 bases between. The CDR3 runs 14 residues. The CDR3 DNA sequence: TGCGCCAGCAGCTTGGGGGACGACACAGATACGCAGTATTTT. It codes for CASSLGDDTDTQYF.

V gene TRBV5-1 combines with J gene TRBJ1-2; D may be TRBD1 (5 bases). The CDR3 contains 15 residues. The ends were cut back, 0 bases at V and 6 bases at J, with 15 bases in the middle. The V gene's germline CDR1 is SGHRS and CDR2 YFSETQ. The CDR3 DNA is TGCGCCAGCAGCTTGGGAAGCGGTCCAGGGAATGGCTACACCTTC. Its protein product is CASSLGSGPGNGYTF.

This chain links TRBV6-1 with TRBJ2-2; D tentatively reads TRBD1 or TRBD2 (5 bases each). V lost 7 bases and J lost 4, with 10 bases in between. The germline CDR1 and CDR2 sequences are MNHNS and SASEGT. The CDR3 is 13 residues long. The CDR3 DNA reads as TGTGCCAGCAAACCGGGGACCACCGGGGAGCTGTTTTTT. Protein sequence: CASKPGTTGELFF.

This clonotype showed up just a few times. This sequence joins TRBV7-9 and TRBJ1-2; D possibly corresponds to TRBD1 (5 bases). CDR3 length equals 13 residues. Germline values: CDR1 SEHNR, CDR2 FQNEAQ (reference sequence). V lost 10 bases, J lost 7 bases, and 19 bases lay in between. The CDR3 region is CATTPQGYGGYTF. In nucleotides, the CDR3 is TGTGCCACCACCCCTCAGGGCTACGGTGGCTACACCTTC.

The V gene is TRBV9, the J gene TRBJ2-3, with unresolved D. V was trimmed by 0 bases and J by 5 bases, leaving 16 bases between them. The CDR3 length is 16 residues. In germline, CDR1 is SGDLS, CDR2 YYNGEE. CDR3 region: CASSVGGWKFKDTQYF. The CDR3 nucleotides read TGTGCCAGCAGCGTAGGCGGATGGAAGTTCAAAGATACGCAGTATTTT.